The rows below give T cell receptor beta chains drawn from one sample of a study of cytomegalovirus exposure and HLA in healthy donors. The assay was immunoSEQ multiplex PCR, and TCRdb's table has in-frame clones only and misses some. Of 180,000 or so clones in the sample, approximately 71% were seen once. Sequencing used PBMCs. The source of these receptors is a woman in her thirties or forties in good health and CMV-seropositive. Each CDR3 is given with its conserved first and last residue. The order of the fields is CDR3 protein, J gene, clone size, CDR3 length, V gene. Clone size appears in some rows only: once, few, many, or a class for an expanded clone.

CDR3aa: CASSPEALRTYEQYF; j_gene: TRBJ2-7; abundance: NA; len: 15; v_gene: TRBV27
CDR3aa: CSVEVNRGDRARTF; j_gene: TRBJ1-2; abundance: NA; len: 14; v_gene: TRBV29-1
CDR3aa: CASSSLIPPGELFF; j_gene: TRBJ2-2; abundance: NA; len: 14; v_gene: TRBV28
CDR3aa: CASSRGQGYNEQFF; j_gene: TRBJ2-1; abundance: NA; len: 14; v_gene: TRBV18
CDR3aa: CASSLVVGGGTDTQYF; j_gene: TRBJ2-3; abundance: NA; len: 16; v_gene: TRBV11-2
CDR3aa: CASSYRDRLYNEQFF; j_gene: TRBJ2-1; abundance: NA; len: 15; v_gene: TRBV6-5
CDR3aa: CASSYGARGLYEQYF; j_gene: TRBJ2-7; abundance: NA; len: 15; v_gene: TRBV5-5
CDR3aa: CASSLASGTGDGYTF; j_gene: TRBJ1-2; abundance: NA; len: 15; v_gene: TRBV7-9
CDR3aa: CASSPLGSDEQYF; j_gene: TRBJ2-7; abundance: NA; len: 13; v_gene: TRBV18
CDR3aa: CASSFLRKLFF; j_gene: TRBJ1-4; abundance: few; len: 11; v_gene: TRBV9
CDR3aa: CASSPRPAGSYEQYF; j_gene: TRBJ2-7; abundance: NA; len: 15; v_gene: TRBV7-2
CDR3aa: CASRQGVGAEAFF; j_gene: TRBJ1-1; abundance: NA; len: 13; v_gene: TRBV2
CDR3aa: CASSRTSANTDTQYF; j_gene: TRBJ2-3; abundance: NA; len: 15; v_gene: TRBV2
CDR3aa: CASSQTGQETQYF; j_gene: TRBJ2-5; abundance: NA; len: 13; v_gene: TRBV7-2
CDR3aa: CASSSGQAEQYF; j_gene: TRBJ2-7; abundance: NA; len: 12; v_gene: TRBV6-5
CDR3aa: CASSEAAVMRYTGELFF; j_gene: TRBJ2-2; abundance: once; len: 17; v_gene: TRBV6-1
CDR3aa: CASSVAGGVEQFF; j_gene: TRBJ2-1; abundance: NA; len: 13; v_gene: TRBV9
CDR3aa: CAAGGLNTEAFF; j_gene: TRBJ1-1; abundance: NA; len: 12; v_gene: TRBV28
CDR3aa: CARPPGEPGTYGYTF; j_gene: TRBJ1-2; abundance: NA; len: 15; v_gene: TRBV7-7
CDR3aa: CASSQIGLAGENEQFF; j_gene: TRBJ2-1; abundance: NA; len: 16; v_gene: TRBV10-1
CDR3aa: CASSVLQGGTEAFF; j_gene: TRBJ1-1; abundance: NA; len: 14; v_gene: TRBV5-1
CDR3aa: CASSTRGRDNEQFF; j_gene: TRBJ2-1; abundance: NA; len: 14; v_gene: TRBV5-4
CDR3aa: CASRGDMRQETQYF; j_gene: TRBJ2-5; abundance: NA; len: 14; v_gene: TRBV28
CDR3aa: CASSEMRTVNQPQHF; j_gene: TRBJ1-5; abundance: NA; len: 15; v_gene: TRBV10-1
CDR3aa: CASSGPASGDSGNTIYF; j_gene: TRBJ1-3; abundance: NA; len: 17; v_gene: TRBV19
CDR3aa: CAISSGRAVDTQYF; j_gene: TRBJ2-3; abundance: NA; len: 14; v_gene: TRBV10-3
CDR3aa: CASSPALAMNIQYF; j_gene: TRBJ2-4; abundance: NA; len: 14; v_gene: TRBV28
CDR3aa: CSVFVSFEQYF; j_gene: NA; abundance: once; len: 11; v_gene: TRBV29-1
CDR3aa: CASSPGQPGETQYF; j_gene: TRBJ2-5; abundance: NA; len: 14; v_gene: TRBV28
CDR3aa: CASSWTGSNEQFF; j_gene: TRBJ2-1; abundance: NA; len: 13; v_gene: TRBV19
CDR3aa: CASSLQGRNTEAFF; j_gene: TRBJ1-1; abundance: NA; len: 14; v_gene: TRBV7-3
CDR3aa: CASSSSTGNGYTF; j_gene: TRBJ1-2; abundance: NA; len: 13; v_gene: TRBV7-9
CDR3aa: CASSSRAGDRYNEQFF; j_gene: TRBJ2-1; abundance: NA; len: 16; v_gene: TRBV7-7
CDR3aa: CASSLSATNEKLFF; j_gene: TRBJ1-4; abundance: NA; len: 14; v_gene: TRBV11-2
CDR3aa: CASSLGQGHNEQFF; j_gene: TRBJ2-1; abundance: NA; len: 14; v_gene: TRBV5-1
CDR3aa: CASSPQGLVPYNEQFF; j_gene: TRBJ2-1; abundance: NA; len: 16; v_gene: TRBV7-3
CDR3aa: CASSLSDRWETQYF; j_gene: TRBJ2-5; abundance: NA; len: 14; v_gene: TRBV13
CDR3aa: CASSEGRACEAFF; j_gene: TRBJ1-1; abundance: NA; len: 13; v_gene: TRBV25-1
CDR3aa: CASSFLSSGRREETQYF; j_gene: TRBJ2-5; abundance: NA; len: 17; v_gene: TRBV13
CDR3aa: CASSYSDRGFYNEQFF; j_gene: TRBJ2-1; abundance: NA; len: 16; v_gene: TRBV6-6
CDR3aa: CATSRDLVGGSPLHF; j_gene: TRBJ1-6; abundance: few; len: 15; v_gene: TRBV15
CDR3aa: CASSAYRGMADTQYF; j_gene: TRBJ2-3; abundance: NA; len: 15; v_gene: TRBV7-9
CDR3aa: CASAAYDWSSGNTIYF; j_gene: TRBJ1-3; abundance: NA; len: 16; v_gene: TRBV19
CDR3aa: CASSSLGGGEETQYF; j_gene: TRBJ2-5; abundance: NA; len: 15; v_gene: TRBV7-3
CDR3aa: CASSPYGGETQYF; j_gene: TRBJ2-5; abundance: NA; len: 13; v_gene: TRBV5-4
CDR3aa: CASSPMGGTMNTEAFF; j_gene: TRBJ1-1; abundance: NA; len: 16; v_gene: TRBV5-1
CDR3aa: CASSPGQPNQPQHF; j_gene: TRBJ1-5; abundance: few; len: 14; v_gene: TRBV28
CDR3aa: CASSLSIGGRANEQFF; j_gene: TRBJ2-1; abundance: NA; len: 16; v_gene: TRBV27